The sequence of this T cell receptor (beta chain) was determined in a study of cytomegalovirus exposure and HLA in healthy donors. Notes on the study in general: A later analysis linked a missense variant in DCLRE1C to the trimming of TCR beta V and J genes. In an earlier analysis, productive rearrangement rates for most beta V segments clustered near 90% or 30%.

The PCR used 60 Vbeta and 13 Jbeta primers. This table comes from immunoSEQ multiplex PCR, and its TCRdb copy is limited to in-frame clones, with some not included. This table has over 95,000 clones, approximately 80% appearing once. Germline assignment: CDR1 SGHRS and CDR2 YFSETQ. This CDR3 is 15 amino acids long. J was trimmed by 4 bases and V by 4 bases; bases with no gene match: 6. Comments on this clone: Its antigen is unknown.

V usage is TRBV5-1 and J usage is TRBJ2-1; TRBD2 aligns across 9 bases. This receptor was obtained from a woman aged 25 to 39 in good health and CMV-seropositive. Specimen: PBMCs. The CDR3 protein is CASSPRLAEYNEQFF. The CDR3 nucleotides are TGCGCCAGCAGCCCGCGACTAGCGGAATACAATGAGCAGTTCTTC.